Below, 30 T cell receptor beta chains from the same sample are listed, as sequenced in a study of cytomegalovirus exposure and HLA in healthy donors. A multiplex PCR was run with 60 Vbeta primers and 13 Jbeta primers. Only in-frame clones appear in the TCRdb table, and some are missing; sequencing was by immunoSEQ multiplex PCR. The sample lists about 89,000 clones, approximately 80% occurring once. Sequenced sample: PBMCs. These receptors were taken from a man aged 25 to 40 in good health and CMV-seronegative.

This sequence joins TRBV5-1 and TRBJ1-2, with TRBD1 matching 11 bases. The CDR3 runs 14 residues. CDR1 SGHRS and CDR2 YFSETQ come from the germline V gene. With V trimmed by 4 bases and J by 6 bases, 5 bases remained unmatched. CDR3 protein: CASSTGQGADGYTF. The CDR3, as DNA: TGCGCCAGCAGCACCGGACAGGGGGCGGATGGCTACACCTTC. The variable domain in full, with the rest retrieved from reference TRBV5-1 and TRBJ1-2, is KAGVTQTPRYLIKTRGQQVTLSCSPISGHRSVSWYQQTPGQGLQFLFEYFSETQRNKGNFPGRFSGRQFSNSRSEMNVSTLELGDSALYLCASSTGQGADGYTFGSGTRLTVV.

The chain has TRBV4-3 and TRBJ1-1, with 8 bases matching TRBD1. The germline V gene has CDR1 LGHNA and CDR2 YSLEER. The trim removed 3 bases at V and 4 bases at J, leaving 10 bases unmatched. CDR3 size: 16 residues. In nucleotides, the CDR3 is TGCGCCAGCAGCCACTTCAGGGGGCCAGGGGGCACTGAAGCTTTCTTT. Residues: CASSHFRGPGGTEAFF.

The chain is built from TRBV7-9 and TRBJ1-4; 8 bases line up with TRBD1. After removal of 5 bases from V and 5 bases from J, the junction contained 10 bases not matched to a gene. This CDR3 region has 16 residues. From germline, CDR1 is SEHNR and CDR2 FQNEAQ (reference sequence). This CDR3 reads CASSPPPQGANEKLFF. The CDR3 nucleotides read TGTGCCAGCAGCCCCCCCCCGCAGGGGGCGAATGAAAAACTGTTTTTT.

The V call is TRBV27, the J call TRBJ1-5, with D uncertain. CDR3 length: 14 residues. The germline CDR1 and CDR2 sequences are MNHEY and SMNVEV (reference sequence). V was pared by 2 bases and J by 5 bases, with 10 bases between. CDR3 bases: TGTGCCAGCAGTTTAACGGCAGGCTATCAGCCCCAGCATTTT. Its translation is CASSLTAGYQPQHF.

CDR3 sequence reads: CATRAAGLTGNTIYF. CDR3 bases: TGTGCCACCAGGGCGGCAGGACTAACTGGAAACACCATATATTTT. The chain carries TRBV6-1 and TRBJ1-3, with a possible D match to TRBD1 (5 bases). The CDR3 runs to 15 residues. Per germline, CDR1 MNHNS and CDR2 SASEGT. Trimming left V 10 bases short and J 2 bases short, with 18 bases between.

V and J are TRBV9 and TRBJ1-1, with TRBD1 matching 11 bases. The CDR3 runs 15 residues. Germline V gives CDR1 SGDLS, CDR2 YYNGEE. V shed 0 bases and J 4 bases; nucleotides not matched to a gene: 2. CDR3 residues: CASSVGGTGGTEAFF. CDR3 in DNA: TGTGCCAGCAGCGTAGGGGGGACAGGGGGCACTGAAGCTTTCTTT. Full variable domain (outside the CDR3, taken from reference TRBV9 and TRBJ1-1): DSGVTQTPKHLITATGQRVTLRCSPRSGDLSVYWYQQSLDQGLQFLIQYYNGEERAKGNILERFSAQQFPDLHSELNLSSLELGDSALYFCASSVGGTGGTEAFFGQGTRLTVV.

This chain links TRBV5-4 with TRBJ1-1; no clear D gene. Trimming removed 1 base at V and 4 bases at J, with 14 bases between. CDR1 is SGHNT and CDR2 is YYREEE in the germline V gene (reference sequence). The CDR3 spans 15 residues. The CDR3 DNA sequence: TGTGCCAGCAGCTTGAGCGCGGGTTCTGGCACTGAAGCTTTCTTT. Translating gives CASSLSAGSGTEAFF.

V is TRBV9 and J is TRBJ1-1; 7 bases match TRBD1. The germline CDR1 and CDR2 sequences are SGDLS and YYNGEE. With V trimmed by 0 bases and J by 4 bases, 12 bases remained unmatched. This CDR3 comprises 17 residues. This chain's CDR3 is CASSVGPIGGGSTEAFF. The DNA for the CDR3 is TGTGCCAGCAGCGTAGGGCCCATTGGAGGGGGCAGCACTGAAGCTTTCTTT.

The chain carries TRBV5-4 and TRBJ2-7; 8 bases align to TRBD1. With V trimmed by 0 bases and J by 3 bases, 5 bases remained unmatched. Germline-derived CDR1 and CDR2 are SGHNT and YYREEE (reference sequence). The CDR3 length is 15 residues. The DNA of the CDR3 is TGTGCCAGCAGCTTGGGGTACGGGACAGGCTACGAGCAGTACTTC. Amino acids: CASSLGYGTGYEQYF. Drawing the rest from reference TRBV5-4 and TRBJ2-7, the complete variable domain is ETGVTQSPTHLIKTRGQQVTLRCSSQSGHNTVSWYQQALGQGPQFIFQYYREEENGRGNFPPRFSGLQFPNYSSELNVNALELDDSALYLCASSLGYGTGYEQYFGPGTRLTVT.

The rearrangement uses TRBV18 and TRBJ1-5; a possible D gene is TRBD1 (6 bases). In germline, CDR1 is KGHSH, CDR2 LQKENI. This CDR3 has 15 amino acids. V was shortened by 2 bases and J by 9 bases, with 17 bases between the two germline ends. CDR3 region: CASSPRSGEPSPQHF. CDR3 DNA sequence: TGTGCCAGCTCACCAAGGTCAGGGGAGCCCTCGCCCCAGCATTTT.

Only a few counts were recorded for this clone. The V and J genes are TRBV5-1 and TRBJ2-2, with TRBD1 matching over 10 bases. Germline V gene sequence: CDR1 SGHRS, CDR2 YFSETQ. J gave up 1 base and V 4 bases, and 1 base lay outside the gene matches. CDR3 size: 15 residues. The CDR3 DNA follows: TGCGCCAGCAGCCGGGACAGGGGGAACACCGGGGAGCTGTTTTTT. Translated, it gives CASSRDRGNTGELFF.

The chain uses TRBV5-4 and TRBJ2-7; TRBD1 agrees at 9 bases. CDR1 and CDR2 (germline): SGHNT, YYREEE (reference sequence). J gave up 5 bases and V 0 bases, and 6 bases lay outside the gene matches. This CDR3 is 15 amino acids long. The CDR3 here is CASSLVGDRVHEQYF. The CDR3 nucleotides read TGTGCCAGCAGCTTGGTAGGGGACAGGGTCCACGAGCAGTACTTC.

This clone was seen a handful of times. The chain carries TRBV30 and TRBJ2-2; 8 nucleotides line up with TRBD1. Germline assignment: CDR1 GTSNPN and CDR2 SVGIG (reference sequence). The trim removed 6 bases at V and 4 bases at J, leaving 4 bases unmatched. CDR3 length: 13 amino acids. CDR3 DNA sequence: TGTGCCTGCAGGGGGCCGGGCACCGGGGAGCTGTTTTTT. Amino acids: CACRGPGTGELFF.

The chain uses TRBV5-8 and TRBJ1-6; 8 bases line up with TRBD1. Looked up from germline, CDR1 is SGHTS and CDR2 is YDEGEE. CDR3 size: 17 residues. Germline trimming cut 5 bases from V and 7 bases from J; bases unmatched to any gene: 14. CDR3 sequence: CASSPPDWTGKNSPLHF. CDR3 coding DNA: TGTGCCAGCAGTCCGCCCGATTGGACAGGGAAAAATTCACCCCTCCACTTT.

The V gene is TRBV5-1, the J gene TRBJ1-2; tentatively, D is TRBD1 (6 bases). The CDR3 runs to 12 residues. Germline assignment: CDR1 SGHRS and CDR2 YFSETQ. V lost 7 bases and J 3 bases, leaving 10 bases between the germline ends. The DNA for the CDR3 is TGCGCCAGCCACAGGGTAGACTATGGCTACACCTTC. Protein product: CASHRVDYGYTF. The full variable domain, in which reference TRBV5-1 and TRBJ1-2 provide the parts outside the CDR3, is KAGVTQTPRYLIKTRGQQVTLSCSPISGHRSVSWYQQTPGQGLQFLFEYFSETQRNKGNFPGRFSGRQFSNSRSEMNVSTLELGDSALYLCASHRVDYGYTFGSGTRLTVV.

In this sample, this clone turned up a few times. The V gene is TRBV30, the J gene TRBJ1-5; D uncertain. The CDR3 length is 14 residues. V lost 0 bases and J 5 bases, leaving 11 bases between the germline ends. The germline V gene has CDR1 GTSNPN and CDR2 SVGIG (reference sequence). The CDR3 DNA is TGTGCCTGGAGTGTACTAGGGTTCGATCAGCCCCAGCATTTT. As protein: CAWSVLGFDQPQHF.

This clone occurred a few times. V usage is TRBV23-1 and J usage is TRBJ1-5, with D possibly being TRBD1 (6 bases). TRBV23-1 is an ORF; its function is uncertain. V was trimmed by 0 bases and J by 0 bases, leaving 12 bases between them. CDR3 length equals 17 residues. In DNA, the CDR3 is TGCGCCAGCAGTCAATCGGAACAGGGTGGTAGCAATCAGCCCCAGCATTTT. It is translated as CASSQSEQGGSNQPQHF.

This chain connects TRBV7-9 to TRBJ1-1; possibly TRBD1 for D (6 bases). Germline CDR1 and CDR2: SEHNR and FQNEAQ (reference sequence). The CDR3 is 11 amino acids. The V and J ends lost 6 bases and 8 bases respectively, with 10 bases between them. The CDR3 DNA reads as TGTGCCAGCAGTTTAACAGGGGAAGCTTTCTTT. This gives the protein CASSLTGEAFF.

CDR3 sequence reads: CATSRIQFGNSEQYF. CDR3 in DNA: TGTGCCACCAGCAGAATACAGTTTGGTAATAGCGAGCAGTACTTC. The rearrangement links TRBV15 to TRBJ2-7; D is ambiguous. CDR3 length: 15 residues. The germline gives CDR1 LNHNV, CDR2 YYDKDF (reference sequence). V dropped 2 bases and J dropped 6 bases, with 17 bases sitting between them. The full variable domain, in which reference TRBV15 and TRBJ2-7 provide the parts outside the CDR3, is DAMVIQNPRYQVTQFGKPVTLSCSQTLNHNVMYWYQQKSSQAPKLLFHYYDKDFNNEADTPDNFQSRRPNTSFCFLDIRSPGLGDTAMYLCATSRIQFGNSEQYFGPGTRLTVT.

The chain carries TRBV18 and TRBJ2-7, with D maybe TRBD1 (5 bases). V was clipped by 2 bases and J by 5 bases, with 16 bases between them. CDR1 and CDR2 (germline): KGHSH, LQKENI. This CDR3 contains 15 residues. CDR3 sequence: CASSPEAGIFHEQYF. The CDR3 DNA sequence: TGTGCCAGCTCACCAGAGGCAGGGATATTCCACGAGCAGTACTTC.

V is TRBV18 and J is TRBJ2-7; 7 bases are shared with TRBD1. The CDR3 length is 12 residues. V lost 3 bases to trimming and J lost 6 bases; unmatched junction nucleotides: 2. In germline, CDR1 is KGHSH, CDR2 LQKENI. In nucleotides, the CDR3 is TGTGCCAGCTCACCTACAGGGGCCGAGCAGTACTTC. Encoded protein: CASSPTGAEQYF.

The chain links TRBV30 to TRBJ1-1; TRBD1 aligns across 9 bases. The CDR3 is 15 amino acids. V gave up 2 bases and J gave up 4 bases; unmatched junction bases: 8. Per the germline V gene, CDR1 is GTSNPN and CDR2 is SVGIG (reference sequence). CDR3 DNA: TGTGCCTGGAGTTCACAGGGGGCGACCTTCACTGAAGCTTTCTTT. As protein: CAWSSQGATFTEAFF.

This chain's CDR3 is CASSHGTGNGYTF. CDR3 in DNA: TGTGCCAGCAGCCATGGGACAGGGAATGGCTACACCTTC. The gene calls are TRBV7-3 and TRBJ1-2; TRBD1 matches at 9 bases. This CDR3 is built from 13 residues. With 5 bases clipped from V and 6 bases from J, the junction kept 4 bases outside the gene matches. Germline values: CDR1 SGHTA, CDR2 FQGTGA.

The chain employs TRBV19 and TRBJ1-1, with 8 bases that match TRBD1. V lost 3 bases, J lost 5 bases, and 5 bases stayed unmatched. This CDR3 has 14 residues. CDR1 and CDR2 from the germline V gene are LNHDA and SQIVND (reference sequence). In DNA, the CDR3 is TGTGCCAGTAGTATCAGGGGGCTACGGACTGAAGCTTTCTTT. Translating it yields CASSIRGLRTEAFF.

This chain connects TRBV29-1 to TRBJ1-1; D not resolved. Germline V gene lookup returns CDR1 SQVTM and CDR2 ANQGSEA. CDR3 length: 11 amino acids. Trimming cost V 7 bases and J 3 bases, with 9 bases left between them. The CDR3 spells CSAKRDTEAFF. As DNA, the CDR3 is TGCAGCGCAAAGCGGGACACTGAAGCTTTCTTT.

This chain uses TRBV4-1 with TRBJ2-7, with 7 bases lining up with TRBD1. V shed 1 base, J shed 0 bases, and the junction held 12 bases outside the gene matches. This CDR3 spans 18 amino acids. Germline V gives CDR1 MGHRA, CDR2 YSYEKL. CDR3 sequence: CASSQGINRGVSSYEQYF. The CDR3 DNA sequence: TGCGCCAGCAGCCAAGGGATCAACAGGGGCGTCAGCTCCTACGAGCAGTACTTC.

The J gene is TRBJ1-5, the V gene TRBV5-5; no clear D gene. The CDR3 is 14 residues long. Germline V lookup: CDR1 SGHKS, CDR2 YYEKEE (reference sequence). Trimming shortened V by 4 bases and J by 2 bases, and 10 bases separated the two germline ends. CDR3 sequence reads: CASSPVAGNQPQHF. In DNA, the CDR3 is TGTGCCAGCAGCCCTGTGGCGGGCAATCAGCCCCAGCATTTT.

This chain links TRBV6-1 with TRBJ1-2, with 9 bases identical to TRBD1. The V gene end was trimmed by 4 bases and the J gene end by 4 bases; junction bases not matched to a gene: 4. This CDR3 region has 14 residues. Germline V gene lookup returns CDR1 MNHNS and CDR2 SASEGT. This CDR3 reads CASSAQDRGYGYTF. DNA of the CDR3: TGTGCCAGCAGTGCTCAGGACAGGGGCTATGGCTACACCTTC.

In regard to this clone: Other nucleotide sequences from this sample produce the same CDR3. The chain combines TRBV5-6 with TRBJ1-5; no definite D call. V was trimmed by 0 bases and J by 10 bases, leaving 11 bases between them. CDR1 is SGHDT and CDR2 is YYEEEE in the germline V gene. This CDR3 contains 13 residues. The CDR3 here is CASSLVGVQPQHF. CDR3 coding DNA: TGTGCCAGCAGCTTGGTCGGGGTACAACCCCAGCATTTT.

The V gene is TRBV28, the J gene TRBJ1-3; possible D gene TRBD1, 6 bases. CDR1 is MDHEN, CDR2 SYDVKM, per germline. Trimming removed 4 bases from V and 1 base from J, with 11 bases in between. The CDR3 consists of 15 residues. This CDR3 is CASSSPGVSGNTIYF. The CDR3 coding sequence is TGTGCCAGCAGTTCCCCAGGGGTATCTGGAAACACCATATATTTT.